Listed here are 19 T cell receptor beta chains from one sample, sequenced in a study of metastatic and nonmetastatic thyroid tumors. MiXCR was used by TCRdb to re-call the PCR reads. The sample has over 50,000 clones, less than 30% seen once. Patients were all untreated before their thyroid surgery. Sequencing was carried out using blood. The receptors originated from a female donor with papillary thyroid cancer or a benign thyroid nodule (not recorded which). Some clones in this sample may be carry-over from other donors' samples.

This clone has just a few counts. The V and J genes are TRBV6-1 and TRBJ2-3; TRBD2 aligns across 12 bases. Germline V gene data show CDR1 as MNHNS and CDR2 as SASEGT. With 4 bases clipped from V and 4 bases from J, the junction kept 6 bases outside the gene matches. The CDR3 totals 16 residues. CDR3 sequence reads: CASSASTSGGADTQYF. The CDR3 DNA reads as TGTGCCAGCAGTGCCTCGACTAGCGGGGGCGCAGATACGCAGTATTTT.

The CDR3 DNA sequence: TGTGCCTGGAGTGTAGGAGGGAGGGGGAAAGAGACCCAGTACTTC. The encoded protein is CAWSVGGRGKETQYF. The V and J genes are TRBV30 and TRBJ2-5; TRBD2 might be the D (7 bases). CDR3 length: 15 residues. The germline V gene encodes CDR1 GTSNPN and CDR2 SVGIG (reference sequence). Trimming took off 0 bases at V and 3 bases at J, with 14 bases between the two ends.

J is TRBJ2-7 and V is TRBV13; the match to TRBD1 covers 10 bases. The V and J ends lost 5 bases and 0 bases, in that order; junction bases with no gene match: 4. Germline CDR1 reads PRHDT; CDR2 reads FYEKMQ (reference sequence). CDR3 length equals 15 residues. The CDR3: CASSPWTGGSYEQYF. The DNA of the CDR3 is TGTGCCAGCAGCCCCTGGACAGGGGGCTCCTACGAGCAGTACTTC.

This chain joins TRBV10-3 and TRBJ1-1; 10 positions agree with TRBD1. V trimming: 10 bases; J trimming: 3 bases; junction bases outside the gene matches: 11. The length of the CDR3 is 15 residues. The V gene's germline CDR1 is ENHRY and CDR2 SYGVKD. CDR3 nucleotide sequence: TGTGCCACCTCCGGGACAGGGGTAGGAGACACTGAAGCTTTCTTT. Translation: CATSGTGVGDTEAFF.

The sample holds many counts of this clone. The chain uses TRBV6-1 and TRBJ2-3; 7 bases agree with TRBD1. Per germline, CDR1 MNHNS and CDR2 SASEGT. With 4 bases clipped from V and 2 bases from J, the junction kept 3 bases outside the gene matches. This CDR3 contains 14 residues. This chain's CDR3 is CASSGTGDTDTQYF. CDR3 bases: TGTGCCAGCAGTGGGACAGGTGACACAGATACGCAGTATTTT.

This chain's CDR3 is CASSFQSSYEQYF. For the CDR3, the DNA is TGCGCCAGCAGCTTCCAGAGCTCCTACGAGCAGTACTTC. This chain connects TRBV5-1 to TRBJ2-7; D not resolved. Germline CDR1 reads SGHRS; CDR2 reads YFSETQ. The CDR3 has 13 residues. Trimming left V 2 bases short and J 0 bases short, with 6 bases between. Supplemented by reference TRBV5-1 and TRBJ2-7, the full variable domain reads KAGVTQTPRYLIKTRGQQVTLSCSPISGHRSVSWYQQTPGQGLQFLFEYFSETQRNKGNFPGRFSGRQFSNSRSEMNVSTLELGDSALYLCASSFQSSYEQYFGPGTRLTVT.

The gene calls are TRBV18 and TRBJ2-7; weak D call: TRBD1 (5 bases). Germline V gives CDR1 KGHSH, CDR2 LQKENI. CDR3 size: 14 residues. V dropped 0 bases and J dropped 2 bases, with 8 bases sitting between them. CDR3 coding DNA: TGTGCCAGCTCACCACCGGACAAAGCCTACGAGCAGTACTTC. Its translation: CASSPPDKAYEQYF.

V is TRBV6-2 or TRBV6-3 and J is TRBJ2-1; 8 nucleotides match TRBD2. The CDR3 spans 17 residues. J lost 4 bases, V lost 7 bases, and 15 bases had no gene match. Germline assignment: CDR1 MNHEY and CDR2 SVGEGT. The CDR3 coding sequence is TGTGCCAGCAACAGCCCTGGGGGCGGCGGGAGGTACAATGAGCAGTTCTTC. It is translated as CASNSPGGGGRYNEQFF.

The chain uses TRBV19 and TRBJ1-2; D ambiguous. This CDR3 contains 15 residues. V shed 0 bases and J shed 5 bases, with 13 bases lying between them. CDR1 is LNHDA, CDR2 SQIVND, per germline (reference sequence). The chain's CDR3 is CASSIDLEQSYGYTF. Written as DNA, the CDR3 is TGTGCCAGTAGTATAGATCTTGAACAATCATATGGCTACACCTTC.

The chain has TRBV20-1 and TRBJ2-1; no firm D call. CDR1 and CDR2 (germline): DFQATT, SNEGSKA (reference sequence). CDR3 length equals 14 residues. Trimming shortened V by 1 base and J by 6 bases, and 13 bases separated the two germline ends. The CDR3 here is CSARVVRAPNEQFF. Written as DNA, the CDR3 is TGCAGTGCTAGAGTCGTACGGGCCCCCAATGAGCAGTTCTTC.

This chain connects TRBV6-4 to TRBJ1-2; possibly TRBD1 for D (5 bases). This CDR3 has 15 amino acids. Looked up from germline, CDR1 is MRHNA and CDR2 is SNTAGT. The ends were cut back, 0 bases at V and 4 bases at J, with 12 bases in the middle. CDR3 nucleotides: TGTGCCAGCAGTGACTCAGTGGGGGGGAGCTATGGCTACACCTTC. Protein sequence: CASSDSVGGSYGYTF.

V is TRBV5-1 and J is TRBJ1-1; D may be TRBD1 (6 bases). The CDR3 consists of 14 residues. The V gene's germline CDR1 is SGHRS and CDR2 YFSETQ. The germline V and J ends were trimmed by 3 bases and 0 bases, with 9 bases remaining between them. The CDR3 region has the DNA TGCGCCAGCAGCTGGACAGCAATGAACACTGAAGCTTTCTTT. Translated: CASSWTAMNTEAFF.

This rearrangement joins TRBV30 to TRBJ2-6, with a possible D match to TRBD1 (5 bases). Germline CDR1 and CDR2: GTSNPN and SVGIG (reference sequence). The V end was cut by 0 bases, the J end by 3 bases, with 6 bases between. This CDR3 is 14 amino acids long. The CDR3 coding sequence is TGTGCCTGGAGTGTAGGGGTTGGGGCCAACGTCCTGACTTTC. Residues: CAWSVGVGANVLTF.

The chain employs TRBV19 and TRBJ2-5, with 7 bases identical to TRBD1. The J call may be wrong; the DNA end is better matched by TRBJ2-1. The CDR3 extends over 13 amino acids. Germline loops: CDR1 LNHDA, CDR2 SQIVND (reference sequence). CDR3: CASRDSINNEQFF. CDR3 sequence (DNA): TGTGCCAGCCGGGACAGCATAAACAATGAGCAGTTCTTC.

V is TRBV6-1 and J is TRBJ1-6; no clear D. Germline values: CDR1 MNHNS, CDR2 SASEGT. The V gene lost 5 bases and the J gene lost 7 bases, with 12 bases spanning the gap. The CDR3 length is 14 residues. The CDR3 reads CASSKQESNSPLHF. CDR3 in DNA: TGTGCCAGCAGTAAACAAGAATCCAATTCACCCCTCCACTTT.

V usage is TRBV30 and J usage is TRBJ2-7, with TRBD1 matching over 9 bases. V lost 0 bases to trimming and J lost 1 base; unmatched junction nucleotides: 1. This CDR3 region has 14 residues. Germline-derived CDR1 and CDR2 are GTSNPN and SVGIG (reference sequence). CDR3 sequence (DNA): TGTGCCTGGAGTGTACAGGGGGCGTCCTACGAGCAGTACTTC. It yields the protein CAWSVQGASYEQYF. Full variable domain (rest looked up from reference TRBV30 and TRBJ2-7): SQTIHQWPATLVQPVGSPLSLECTVEGTSNPNLYWYRQAAGRGLQLLFYSVGIGQISSEVPQNLSASRPQDRQFILSSKKLLLSDSGFYLCAWSVQGASYEQYFGPGTRLTVT.

The rearrangement links TRBV19 to TRBJ1-2; TRBD1 matches at 7 bases. The germline gives CDR1 LNHDA, CDR2 SQIVND (reference sequence). V lost 9 bases, J lost 5 bases, and 9 bases stayed unmatched. The CDR3 runs to 13 residues. CDR3 sequence: CASHRGPSYGYTF. CDR3 nucleotides: TGTGCCAGCCACAGGGGACCCTCGTATGGCTACACCTTC.

The V call is TRBV5-1, the J call TRBJ2-7; 9 positions agree with TRBD2. V dropped 0 bases and J dropped 6; count of bases not matched to a gene: 1. There are 13 residues in the CDR3. The germline V gene has CDR1 SGHRS and CDR2 YFSETQ. The CDR3 region has the DNA TGCGCCAGCAGCTTGGCTAGCGGGATCGAGCAGTACTTC. It is translated as CASSLASGIEQYF. Based on the CDR3 plus reference TRBV5-1 and TRBJ2-7, the full variable domain is KAGVTQTPRYLIKTRGQQVTLSCSPISGHRSVSWYQQTPGQGLQFLFEYFSETQRNKGNFPGRFSGRQFSNSRSEMNVSTLELGDSALYLCASSLASGIEQYFGPGTRLTVT.

This chain connects TRBV3-1 to TRBJ1-2; 7 bases are shared with TRBD1. Germline V CDR1 and CDR2: LGHDT, YNNKEL (reference sequence). The V and J ends lost 4 bases and 4 bases, in that order; junction bases with no gene match: 6. The CDR3 contains 14 residues. The CDR3 nucleotides are TGTGCCAGCAGCCCCCGACAGGGTTCCTATGGCTACACCTTC. Its translation: CASSPRQGSYGYTF.